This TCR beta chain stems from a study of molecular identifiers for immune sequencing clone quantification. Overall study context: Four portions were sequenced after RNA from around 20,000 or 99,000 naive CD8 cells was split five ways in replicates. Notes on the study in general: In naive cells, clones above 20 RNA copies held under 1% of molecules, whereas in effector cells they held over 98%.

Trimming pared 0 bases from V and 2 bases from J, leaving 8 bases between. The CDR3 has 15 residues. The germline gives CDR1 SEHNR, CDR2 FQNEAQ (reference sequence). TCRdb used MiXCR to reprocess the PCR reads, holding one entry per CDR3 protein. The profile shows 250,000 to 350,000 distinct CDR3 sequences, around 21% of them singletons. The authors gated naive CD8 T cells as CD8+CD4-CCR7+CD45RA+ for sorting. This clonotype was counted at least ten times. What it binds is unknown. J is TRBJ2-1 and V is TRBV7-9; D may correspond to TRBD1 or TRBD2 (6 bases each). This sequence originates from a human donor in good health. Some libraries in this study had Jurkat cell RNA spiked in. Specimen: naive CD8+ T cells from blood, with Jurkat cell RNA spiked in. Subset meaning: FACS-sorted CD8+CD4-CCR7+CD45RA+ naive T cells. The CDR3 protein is CASSLARGPYNEQFF. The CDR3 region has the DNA TGTGCCAGCAGCTTAGCACGGGGGCCCTACAATGAGCAGTTCTTC.